This is a list of T cell receptor beta chains from one sample in a study of T cell responses to AZD1222 COVID-19 vaccine. Some clones are missing from TCRdb's copy, which holds only in-frame ones; the method was immunoSEQ multiplex PCR. This sample yields 140,000 to 150,000 clones, of which roughly 91% are seen a single time; 1.5% to 2% belongs to the top ten. This sample comprised peripheral blood, obtained on day 0 of AZD1222 vaccination. Receptors originate from an adult in good health. CDR3s include the opening cysteine and the closing phenylalanine or tryptophan. The D gene is left open where the match is weak. Where a row states a size, it is once, few, many or the class of an expanded clone; other rows omit it.

>.|.|TRBJ1-2|TRBV7-6
TGTGCCAGCAGCTTAGCGCGGGGCAGGGGATCGCAGGGCTACACCTTC
CASSLARGRGSQGYTF
>.|.|TRBJ1-1|TRBV3-1/TRBV3-2
TGTGCCAGCAGCCCTATAGGAGGGGTTAAAGCTTTCTTT
CASSPIGGVKAFF
>.|.|TRBJ1-1|TRBV3-1/TRBV3-2
TGTGCCAGCAGCCAAGAGTGGGGGACTGAAGCTTTCTTT
CASSQEWGTEAFF
>.|.|TRBJ1-1|TRBV6-5
TGTGCCAGCAGCCAAGGGCTTAACACTGAAGCTTTCTTT
CASSQGLNTEAFF
>once|.|TRBJ2-1|TRBV15
TGTGCCACCAGCAGAGATGGGGCCAGTCGAGGTGAGCAGTTCTTC
CATSRDGASRGEQFF
>.|.|TRBJ2-1|TRBV19
TGTGCCAGTAGTCCCCTACGGGGGTCACGCTCCTACAATGAGCAGTTCTTC
CASSPLRGSRSYNEQFF
>.|TRBD1|TRBJ2-7|TRBV5-4
TGTGCCAGCAGTATTGACAGGGGCCCTTCCTACGAGCAGTACTTC
CASSIDRGPSYEQYF
>.|.|TRBJ1-1|TRBV11-2
TGTGCCAGCAGCTTAGTGTCCGGTGCATATACTGAAGCTTTCTTT
CASSLVSGAYTEAFF
>.|TRBD1|TRBJ1-5|TRBV28
TGTGCCAGCAGTCCAGGGACAGCCTATAGCAATCAGCCCCAGCATTTT
CASSPGTAYSNQPQHF
>.|.|TRBJ1-6|TRBV5-1
TGCGCCAGCACCTCATCGGACAGCTCCTATAATTCACCCCTCCACTTT
CASTSSDSSYNSPLHF
>.|TRBD1|TRBJ1-2|TRBV6-5
TGTGCCAGCAGCTACGAAACAGGGGCCTATGGCTACACCTTC
CASSYETGAYGYTF
>.|.|TRBJ2-7|TRBV7-2
TGTGCCAGCAGCCTGGGCCGGGCCTACGAGCAGTACTTC
CASSLGRAYEQYF
>.|.|TRBJ2-7|TRBV7-9
TGTGCCAGCAGCGACCCGCGTGGGGCTGGGGAGCAGTACTTC
CASSDPRGAGEQYF
>.|.|TRBJ1-1|TRBV6-5
TGTGCCACCCTTATGAACACTGAAGCTTTCTTT
CATLMNTEAFF
>.|.|TRBJ1-1|TRBV15
TGTGCCACCAGCAGAGATAGAGGGGCGGGGATGAACACTGAAGCTTTCTTT
CATSRDRGAGMNTEAFF
>.|.|TRBJ1-5|TRBV5-5
TGTGCCAGCAGCTTGGCAGGCCGGTTCAATCAGCCCCAGCATTTT
CASSLAGRFNQPQHF
>.|.|TRBJ2-5|TRBV12-5
TGTGCTAGTGCCTATCCCCAAACCCAAGAGACCCAGTACTTC
CASAYPQTQETQYF
>.|.|TRBJ2-1|TRBV30
TGTGCCTGGAGCGGCGTTGTTCGGGGCAATGAGCAGTTCTTC
CAWSGVVRGNEQFF
>.|.|TRBJ1-3|TRBV9
TGTGCCAGCAGGGATACAGGAAACACCATATATTTT
CASRDTGNTIYF
>.|TRBD1|TRBJ2-1|TRBV6-2/TRBV6-3
TGTGCCAGCAGCGACCCGACAGGGAACTACAATGAGCAGTTCTTC
CASSDPTGNYNEQFF
>.|.|TRBJ2-2|TRBV19
TGTGCCAGTAGTATAGTGGGTTCTTGGGATTTCGCGAACACCGGGGAGCTGTTTTTT
CASSIVGSWDFANTGELFF
>.|.|TRBJ1-3|TRBV7-7
TGTGCTAGCAGCTTATTCATTCCATGGGGGTATGGAAACACCATATATTTT
CASSLFIPWGYGNTIYF
>.|.|TRBJ1-1|TRBV27
TGTGCCAGCAGTTTATACGGGACGGGATGGACTGAAGCTTTCTTT
CASSLYGTGWTEAFF
>.|.|TRBJ2-5|TRBV12-3/TRBV12-4
TGTGCCAGCATGGAAAGAGAGACCCAGTACTTC
CASMERETQYF
>.|.|TRBJ1-1|TRBV20-1
TGCAGTGCTAGTGTCGCGAGGGACGGTCTTTACCAGGCTGAAGCTTTCTTT
CSASVARDGLYQAEAFF
>.|TRBD1|TRBJ2-7|TRBV5-1
TGCGCCAGCAGCTCCACAGGGGGGACCTACGAGCAGTACTTC
CASSSTGGTYEQYF
>.|.|TRBJ2-7|TRBV27
TGTGCCAGCAGTTTATTGACGGGACACCCCCAGTACGAGCAGTACTTC
CASSLLTGHPQYEQYF
>.|.|TRBJ1-1|TRBV29-1
TGCAGCGTTGGGTGGGGGAAGGGAACTGAAGCTTTCTTT
CSVGWGKGTEAFF
>.|TRBD2|TRBJ2-7|TRBV7-9
TGTGCCAGCAGCTTACCCTTTCGGACTAGCGGGAGTTTGAACGAGCAGTACTTC
CASSLPFRTSGSLNEQYF
>.|.|TRBJ1-1|TRBV1
TGCACCAGCAGCCCTTCGCCGAGGGACCTAAACACTGAAGCTTTCTTT
CTSSPSPRDLNTEAFF
>.|.|TRBJ2-3|TRBV7-2
TGTGCCAGCAGCTTAGGTCCCAACGGGGAAATCACAGATACGCAGTATTTT
CASSLGPNGEITDTQYF
>once|.|TRBJ1-1|TRBV11-1
TGTGCCAGCAGCTTACAAGGGGCCATGAACACTGAAGCTTTCTTT
CASSLQGAMNTEAFF
>once|TRBD1|TRBJ2-7|TRBV11-1
TGTGCCAGCAGCGAAGCGGGACAGGGGTACGAGCAGTACTTC
CASSEAGQGYEQYF
>.|.|TRBJ2-3|TRBV12-3/TRBV12-4
TGTGCCAGCACGAGGTACACAGATACGCAGTATTTT
CASTRYTDTQYF
>.|TRBD2|TRBJ2-3|TRBV5-1
TGCGCCAGCAACCTCGGGGGGGCAGAAGATACGCAGTATTTT
CASNLGGAEDTQYF
>.|.|TRBJ2-3|TRBV5-6
TGTGCCAGCAGCACCGTTTCTGGTACTGGTACGCAGTATTTT
CASSTVSGTGTQYF
>.|TRBD1|TRBJ1-1|TRBV9
TGTGCCAGCAGCGCCTCTGGACAGGGGGCGCGGAACACTGAAGCTTTCTTT
CASSASGQGARNTEAFF
>.|TRBD1|TRBJ1-5|TRBV29-1
TGCAGCGTTCGGACAGGGTCTAATAGCAATCAGCCCCAGCATTTT
CSVRTGSNSNQPQHF
>.|.|TRBJ1-1|TRBV12-5
TGTGCTAGTGGTTTGGCACTGGCGAGCACTGAAGCTTTCTTT
CASGLALASTEAFF
>.|.|TRBJ1-5|TRBV10-3
TGTGCCATCAGTGAAAGGGGGATAAAACAGCCCCAGCATTTT
CAISERGIKQPQHF
>.|.|TRBJ2-5|TRBV11-2
TGTGCCAGCAGCTCCAGAGCCAGTGGGGAGACCCAGTACTTC
CASSSRASGETQYF
>.|.|TRBJ2-2|TRBV11-2
TGTGCCAGCAGCTTGAGACACAGGGAAACCGGGGAGCTGTTTTTT
CASSLRHRETGELFF
>once|TRBD2|TRBJ2-5|TRBV6-2/TRBV6-3
TGTGCCAGCAGTTACTCGGTAGGGACTAGCGGGGTTGGCCAAGAGACCCAGTACTTC
CASSYSVGTSGVGQETQYF
>.|TRBD2|TRBJ2-3|TRBV7-2
TGTGCCAGCAGACGACTAGCGGGGGTAACAGATACGCAGTATTTT
CASRRLAGVTDTQYF
>.|.|TRBJ2-6|TRBV7-8
TGTGCCAGCAGACTACGGGAACCCCTCTCTGGGGCCAACGTCCTGACTTTC
CASRLREPLSGANVLTF
>.|TRBD1|TRBJ2-5|TRBV7-8
TGTGCCAGCAGCGAGGACAGGGGGGAGACCCAGTACTTC
CASSEDRGETQYF
>.|TRBD1|TRBJ1-5|TRBV7-9
TGTGCTAGATACGTCGGACAGGGGGCTTTGCCCCAGCATTTT
CARYVGQGALPQHF
>.|TRBD2|TRBJ2-1|TRBV18
TGTGCCAGCTCAGGGGGGACTAGCGGGGCCTCCTACAATGAGCAGTTCTTC
CASSGGTSGASYNEQFF
>.|.|TRBJ2-7|TRBV28
TGTGCCAGCAGTTTAGTTAAGTCCGAGCAGTACTTC
CASSLVKSEQYF